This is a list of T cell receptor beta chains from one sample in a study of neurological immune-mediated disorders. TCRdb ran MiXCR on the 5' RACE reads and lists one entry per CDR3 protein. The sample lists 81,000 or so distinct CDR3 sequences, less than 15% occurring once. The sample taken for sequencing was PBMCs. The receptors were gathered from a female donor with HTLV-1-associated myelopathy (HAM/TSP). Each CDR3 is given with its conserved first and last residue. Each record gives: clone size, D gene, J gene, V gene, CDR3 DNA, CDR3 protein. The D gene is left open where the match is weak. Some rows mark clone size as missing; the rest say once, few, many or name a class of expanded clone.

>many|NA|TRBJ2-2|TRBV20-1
TGCAGTGCGGAACCCGGGGTGAACACCGGGGAGCTGTTTTTT
CSAEPGVNTGELFF
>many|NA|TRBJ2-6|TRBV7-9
TGTGCCAGCAGCACGAGGTTATTAACTAGCTCTGGGGCCAACGTCCTGACTTTC
CASSTRLLTSSGANVLTF
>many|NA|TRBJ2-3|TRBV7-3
TGTGCCAGCAGCTTAACAGGGTTCACAGATACGCAGTATTTT
CASSLTGFTDTQYF
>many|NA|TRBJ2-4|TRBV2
TGTGCCAGCAGTGGTTTTCTGGGGAACATTCAGTACTTC
CASSGFLGNIQYF
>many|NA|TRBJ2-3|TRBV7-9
TGTGCCAGCAGCACCGGGGGCACAGATACGCAGTATTTT
CASSTGGTDTQYF
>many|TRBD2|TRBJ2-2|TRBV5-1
TGCGCCAGCAGCTTTTTGCCGGGGGGTACCACCGGGGAGCTGTTTTTT
CASSFLPGGTTGELFF
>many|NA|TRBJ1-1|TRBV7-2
TGTGCCAGCAGCCTTATTCCATCGCTGAACACTGAAGCTTTCTTT
CASSLIPSLNTEAFF
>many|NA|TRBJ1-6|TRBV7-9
TGTGCCAGCAGCTTAATCGGTGGAGGGGCCAGTTCACCCCTCCACTTT
CASSLIGGGASSPLHF
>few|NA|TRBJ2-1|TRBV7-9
TGTGCCAGCAGCTTAGTTCCTAGCTTAAACAATGAGCAGTTCTTC
CASSLVPSLNNEQFF
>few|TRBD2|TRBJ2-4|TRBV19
TGTGCCAGTAGTATACTAGCGGGAGCCAAAAACATTCAGTACTTC
CASSILAGAKNIQYF
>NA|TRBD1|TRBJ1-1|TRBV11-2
TGTGCCAGCAGCTACATTGATGGGACAGACGTGAGTGGATCTGAAGCTTTCTTT
CASSYIDGTDVSGSEAFF
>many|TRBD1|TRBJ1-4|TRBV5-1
TGCGCCAGCAGCTTGGAAGGGGGCGGCGGTGAAAAACTGTTTTTT
CASSLEGGGGEKLFF
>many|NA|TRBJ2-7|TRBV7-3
TGTGCCAGCAGCTTGAACGGAATCGAGCAGTACTTC
CASSLNGIEQYF
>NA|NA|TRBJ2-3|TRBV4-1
TGCGCCAGCAGGGTGGAAATAATACCCACAGATACGCAGTATTTT
CASRVEIIPTDTQYF
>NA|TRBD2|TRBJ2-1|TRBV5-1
TGCGCCAGCAGCGGCGGGGGTGCAGCCTACAATGAGCAGTTCTTC
CASSGGGAAYNEQFF
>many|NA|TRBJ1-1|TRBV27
TGTGCCAGCAGTATCTACAGGGATACTGAAGCTTTCTTT
CASSIYRDTEAFF
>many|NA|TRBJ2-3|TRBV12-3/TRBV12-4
TGTGCCAGCAGTTTCAACACAGGGTCTACGCAGTATTTT
CASSFNTGSTQYF
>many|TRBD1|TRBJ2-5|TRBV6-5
TGTGCCAGCGCTCCAGGGGGCAAGTCAGAGACCCAGTACTTC
CASAPGGKSETQYF
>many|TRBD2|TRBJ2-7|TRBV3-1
TGTGCCAGCAGCACCACTAGCGGGGATTCCTACGAGCAGTACTTC
CASSTTSGDSYEQYF
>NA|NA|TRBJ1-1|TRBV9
TGTGCCAGCAGTCCGACAACGAACACTGAACCTTTCTTT
CASSPTTNTEPFF
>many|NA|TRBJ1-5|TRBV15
TGTGCCACCAGCAGAGGCGGGAGCAATCAGCCCCAGCATTTT
CATSRGGSNQPQHF
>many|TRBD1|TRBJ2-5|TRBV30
TGTGCCTGGAGTCGGGACAGGGGGTTCGGTGAGACCCAGTACTTC
CAWSRDRGFGETQYF
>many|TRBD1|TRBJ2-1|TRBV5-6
TGTGCCAGCAGCTTAGGGACAGGGTTCGAGAGCTCCTACAATGAGCAGTTCTTC
CASSLGTGFESSYNEQFF
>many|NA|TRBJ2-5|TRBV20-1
TGCAGTGCCAGCCTCTGGACAGAGCAAGAGACCCAGTACTTC
CSASLWTEQETQYF
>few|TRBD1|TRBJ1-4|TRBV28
TGTGCCAGCAGTTTCCACAGGGGAGACGAAAAACTGTTTTTT
CASSFHRGDEKLFF
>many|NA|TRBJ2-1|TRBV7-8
TGTGCCAGCAGCTTATATTTTGGACAGTCCTACAATGAGCAGTTCTTC
CASSLYFGQSYNEQFF
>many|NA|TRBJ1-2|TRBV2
TGTGCCAGCAGTGAAGCTGGCCGGCCGGGGGGCTACACCTTC
CASSEAGRPGGYTF
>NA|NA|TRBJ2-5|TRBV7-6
TGTGCCAGCAGCTTAGGGGTAGCTCTCGCCGTCGCAGAGACCCAGTACTTC
CASSLGVALAVAETQYF
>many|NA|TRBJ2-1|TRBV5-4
TGTGCCAGCAGCGGGTCGGACAGCTTGCGGTCCAATGAGCAGTTCTTC
CASSGSDSLRSNEQFF
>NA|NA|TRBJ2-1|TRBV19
TGTGCCAGTAGTATTTCAGCCCACGATCGGGGCTTAGAGCAGTTCTTC
CASSISAHDRGLEQFF
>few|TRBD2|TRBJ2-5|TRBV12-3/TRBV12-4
TGTGCCAGTGGGACTAGCGGGGGCCAAATGTACCAAGAGACCCAGTACTTC
CASGTSGGQMYQETQYF
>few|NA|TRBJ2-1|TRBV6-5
TGTGCCAGCAGTTATGGGTCGACGGATGTAAATGAGCAGTTCTTC
CASSYGSTDVNEQFF
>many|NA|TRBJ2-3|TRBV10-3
TGTGCCATCAGTGGAGCCAAGTCCGATACGCAGTATTTT
CAISGAKSDTQYF
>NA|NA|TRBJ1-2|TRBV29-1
TGCAGCGTTGTCCGGGGGGACTATGGCTACACCTTC
CSVVRGDYGYTF
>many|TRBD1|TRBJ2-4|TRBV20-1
TGCAGTGCTATAGGGACAGAGGGTACGGACATTCAGTACTTC
CSAIGTEGTDIQYF
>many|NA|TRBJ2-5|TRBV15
TGTGCTACCAGCAGAGGAGGGCCTAGGGAGACCCAGTACTTC
CATSRGGPRETQYF
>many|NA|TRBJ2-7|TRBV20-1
TGCAGTGCTAGTCCTGGGGGTGTACTGCAGGGGGGTGGCTACGAGCAGTACTTC
CSASPGGVLQGGGYEQYF
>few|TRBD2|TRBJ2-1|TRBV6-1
TGTGCCAGCAATCGTCCCACCAGCGGGGGGGCTAATGAGCAGTTCTTC
CASNRPTSGGANEQFF
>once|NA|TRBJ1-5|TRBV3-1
TGTGCCAGCAGCCATGAGGACCATAAGCCCCGGCATTTT
CASSHEDHKPRHF
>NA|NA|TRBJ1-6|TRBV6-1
TGTGCCAGCAGTGAAACACGGAATTCACCCCTCCACTTT
CASSETRNSPLHF
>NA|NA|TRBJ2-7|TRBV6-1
TGTGCCAGCGAGGGCGGCATTGTCTACGAGCAGTACTTC
CASEGGIVYEQYF
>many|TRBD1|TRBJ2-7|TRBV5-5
TGTGCCAGCAGCTTAGGGGACAGGGTAGGCGAGCAGTACTTC
CASSLGDRVGEQYF
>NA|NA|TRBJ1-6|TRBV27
TGTGCCAGCAGTCAGGACAGAAATTCACCCCTCCACTTT
CASSQDRNSPLHF
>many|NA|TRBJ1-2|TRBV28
TGTGCCAGCGAGCTTCTCGGGGGCTACACCTTC
CASELLGGYTF
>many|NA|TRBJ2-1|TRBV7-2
TGTGCCAGCAGCTTGCCGGGGACTCTATACAATGAGCAGTTCTTC
CASSLPGTLYNEQFF
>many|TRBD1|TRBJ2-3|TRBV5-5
TGTGCCAGCAGACAGGGGAGCACAGATACGCAGTATTTT
CASRQGSTDTQYF
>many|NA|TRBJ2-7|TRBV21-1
TGTGCCAGCAGCAACCAATACGGACAGACCTACGAGCAGTACTTC
CASSNQYGQTYEQYF
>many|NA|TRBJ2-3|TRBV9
TGTGCCAGCAGCGTAGCGCCCGAGACTGATACGCAGTATTTT
CASSVAPETDTQYF
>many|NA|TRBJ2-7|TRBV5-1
TGCGCCAGCAGCTTGGGCCCAGGGAACTACGAGCAGTACTTC
CASSLGPGNYEQYF
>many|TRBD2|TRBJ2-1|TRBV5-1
TGCGCCAGCAGCACGGGACTAGCGAAGAGCTCCTACAATGAGCAGTTCTTC
CASSTGLAKSSYNEQFF
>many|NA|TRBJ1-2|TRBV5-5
TGTGCCAGCAGATACGGGGTTGATGGCTACACCTTC
CASRYGVDGYTF